This entry is about one T cell receptor (beta chain). The antigen is unknown. Only in-frame clones appear in the TCRdb table, and some are missing; sequencing was by immunoSEQ multiplex PCR. The sample shows over 20,000 clones, approximately 90% of them seen only once. The data are from a study of T cells in localized non-small cell lung cancer. Trimming stripped 7 bases from V and 7 bases from J, with 22 bases between. Germline V CDR1 and CDR2: MDHEN, SYDVKM. This CDR3 region has 15 residues. The study's findings and limits: Appearance in adjacent lung was seen for a median approximately 60 of the top 100 tumor clones. Highest T cell clonality was seen in uninvolved adjacent lung, surpassing that measured in tumor. Heterogeneity remains possible because sequencing was limited to only one tumor region.

The material was peripheral blood, obtained before any cancer treatment. This sequence originates from a woman aged 40-70 years with stage I lung adenocarcinoma. The chain couples TRBV28 to TRBJ2-5; either TRBD1 or TRBD2 may fit D (6 bases each). For the CDR3, the DNA is TGTGCCAGCATCAGCGCGAGGGGGGAATTTGTGACCCAGTACTTC. Translating it yields CASISARGEFVTQYF.